This T cell receptor (beta chain) originates from a study of cytomegalovirus exposure and HLA in healthy donors. The study's findings and limits: Among the CMV-associated chains, a few were confirmed in vitro as specific for CMV antigens.

This clone was observed once. Its specificity is not known. The PCR made use of 60 Vbeta and 13 Jbeta primers. As originally analysed: Roughly 83 million unique TCR beta chains, roughly 11 million of them shared, were counted by a later analysis. The protocol was immunoSEQ multiplex PCR, while the TCRdb copy is restricted to in-frame clones and leaves out a portion. That table furnishes V, J and clone size, whereas the DNA furnished D and trimming. This sample has roughly 220,000 clones, with more than 75% found just once. Material: PBMCs. The TCR sequence derives from a woman in her 40s in good health and CMV-seronegative.

In nucleotides, the CDR3 is TGTGCCAGCAGTGTACGGACAGGGGCGAATCAGCCCCAGCATTTT. Protein product: CASSVRTGANQPQHF. This chain connects TRBV28 to TRBJ1-5; 9 positions agree with TRBD1. The CDR3 covers 15 residues. The V segment lost 5 bases and the J segment 4 bases; nucleotides outside the gene matches: 6. CDR1 and CDR2 (germline): MDHEN, SYDVKM.